Listed here are 26 T cell receptor beta chains from one sample, sequenced in a study of CD8 T cells in Susac syndrome. RNA totalling roughly 0.45 to 1 ug underwent reverse transcription with random hexamers. TCRdb reprocessed the immunoSEQ multiplex PCR reads with MiXCR, giving one entry per CDR3 protein. The table records about 49,000 distinct CDR3 sequences, 80% to 95% of them present only once. Material: CD8+ T cells from PBMCs. These receptors originate from a human donor in good health.

This chain links TRBV9 with TRBJ1-2; 8 bases are shared with TRBD1. Germline lookup yields CDR1 SGDLS and CDR2 YYNGEE. V lost 4 bases and J lost 3; bases outside the gene matches: 5. This CDR3 has 14 residues. The CDR3 DNA reads TGTGCCAGCAGCCTTCGACAGGGGTACTATGGCTACACCTTC. It codes for CASSLRQGYYGYTF.

The genes are TRBV2 and TRBJ2-1; D gene unclear. The CDR3 has 14 residues. Trimming shortened V by 2 bases and J by 4 bases, and 9 bases separated the two germline ends. CDR1 SNHLY and CDR2 FYNNEI come from the germline V gene. The CDR3, as DNA: TGTGCCAGCAGTGAAAAGGGCCGGTACAATGAGCAGTTCTTC. Protein: CASSEKGRYNEQFF.

The chain carries TRBV7-9 and TRBJ1-2; 8 bases are shared with TRBD1. The CDR3 has 15 residues. In germline, CDR1 is SEHNR, CDR2 FQNEAQ (reference sequence). The V segment lost 5 bases and the J segment 7 bases; nucleotides outside the gene matches: 12. CDR3 protein: CASSPRQGRYLGYTF. The CDR3 bases are TGTGCCAGCAGCCCCAGACAGGGGCGCTACCTTGGCTACACCTTC.

This clonotype has only a few counts. V is TRBV6-1 and J is TRBJ1-1; tentative D call: TRBD1 (6 bases). Trimming shortened V by 8 bases and J by 1 base, and 11 bases separated the two germline ends. CDR1 and CDR2 (germline): MNHNS, SASEGT. The CDR3 contains 13 residues. The CDR3 is CASQGNRNTEAFF. The CDR3 coding sequence is TGTGCCAGCCAGGGGAATCGGAACACTGAAGCTTTCTTT.

Notes on this clonotype: Since no conserved phenylalanine or tryptophan closes the CDR3, a read error is the likely cause. The chain combines TRBV14 with TRBJ2-1; TRBD1 aligns across 7 bases. The CDR3 covers 13 residues. Germline values: CDR1 SGHDN, CDR2 FVKESK. The V and J ends lost 6 bases and 4 bases, in that order; junction bases with no gene match: 3. For the CDR3, the DNA is TGTGCCAGCAGGCCGACAGGGTACAATGAGCAGTTCATC. This translates into CASRPTGYNEQFI.

This chain joins TRBV30 and TRBJ2-4; 7 positions agree with TRBD1. Trimming cost V 2 bases and J 2 bases; bases outside gene matches: 9. This CDR3 contains 16 residues. Germline V gene sequence: CDR1 GTSNPN, CDR2 SVGIG (reference sequence). In DNA, the CDR3 is TGTGCCTGGAGTCCACAGGGGTTAGTGACCAAAAACATTCAGTACTTC. Amino acid sequence: CAWSPQGLVTKNIQYF.

The chain couples TRBV6-5 to TRBJ2-1; 11 bases are shared with TRBD2. The CDR3 is made up of 16 amino acids. The V segment lost 4 bases and the J segment 10 bases; nucleotides outside the gene matches: 12. The germline CDR1 and CDR2 sequences are MNHEY and SVGAGI. CDR3 nucleotide sequence: TGTGCCAGCAGTTTCCAGGGCCTTAGCGGGAGGGGAGAGCAGTTCTTC. Translating gives CASSFQGLSGRGEQFF.

CDR3 in DNA: TGCAGCGTTCTAGCGGGGAACACCGGGGAGCTGTTTTTT. It yields the protein CSVLAGNTGELFF. The chain carries TRBV29-1 and TRBJ2-2, with 8 bases matching TRBD2. Germline-derived CDR1 and CDR2 are SQVTM and ANQGSEA. Trimming at V came to 5 bases and at J to 1 base, leaving 0 bases not matched to a gene. This CDR3 has 13 amino acids.

V usage is TRBV20-1 and J usage is TRBJ2-7; D call uncertain. V gave up 3 bases and J gave up 3 bases, with 9 bases separating them. The CDR3 extends over 12 amino acids. The germline CDR1 and CDR2 sequences are DFQATT and SNEGSKA (reference sequence). The CDR3 sequence: CSASPVIYEQYF. In DNA, the CDR3 is TGCAGTGCTAGTCCCGTTATCTACGAGCAGTACTTC.

This clonotype was counted only a few times. The gene calls are TRBV5-6 and TRBJ2-2; 7 bases agree with TRBD1. V shed 0 bases, J shed 4 bases, and the junction held 0 bases outside the gene matches. The CDR3 contains 14 residues. Germline loops: CDR1 SGHDT, CDR2 YYEEEE. The CDR3 sequence is CASSLGTGTGELFF. CDR3 coding DNA: TGTGCCAGCAGCTTGGGGACAGGCACCGGGGAGCTGTTTTTT.

This clonotype was seen just once. V gene TRBV30 combines with J gene TRBJ1-1; D uncertain. The V end lost 8 bases, the J end lost 1 base, and 5 bases lay between the germline ends. This CDR3 comprises 10 residues. Germline V CDR1 and CDR2: GTSNPN, SVGIG (reference sequence). CDR3 in amino acids: CALWNTEAFF. CDR3 DNA sequence: TGTGCCCTGTGGAACACTGAAGCTTTCTTT.

This chain joins TRBV6-2 or TRBV6-3 and TRBJ2-2; 13 nucleotides line up with TRBD2. The germline V gene encodes CDR1 MNHEY and CDR2 SVGEGT. The ends lost 2 bases at V and 3 bases at J; junction bases unmatched: 18. There are 22 residues in the CDR3. The CDR3 here is CASSYQLPPLAGGPRDTGELFF. The CDR3, as DNA: TGTGCCAGCAGTTACCAACTCCCTCCACTAGCGGGAGGGCCTCGGGACACCGGGGAGCTGTTTTTT.

This clonotype was counted a few times. This sequence joins TRBV27 and TRBJ2-1, with D possibly being TRBD2 (5 bases). CDR3 length: 14 residues. Per the germline V gene, CDR1 is MNHEY and CDR2 is SMNVEV (reference sequence). Trimming stripped 5 bases from V and 0 bases from J, with 8 bases between. The DNA of the CDR3 is TGTGCCAGCAGTAGAGGGAGCTCCTACAATGAGCAGTTCTTC. Its protein product is CASSRGSSYNEQFF.

This chain connects TRBV19 to TRBJ2-6; the match to TRBD1 covers 8 bases. Losses at the gene ends were 5 bases for V and 4 bases for J; bases not matched to a gene: 10. The germline V gene encodes CDR1 LNHDA and CDR2 SQIVND (reference sequence). This CDR3 has 17 residues. CDR3: CASSGRGLFIGANVLTF. The CDR3 DNA is TGTGCCAGTAGTGGCAGGGGGCTCTTTATAGGGGCCAACGTCCTGACTTTC.

The V and J genes are TRBV3-1 and TRBJ2-1, with 7 bases that match TRBD2. The CDR3 consists of 16 residues. The germline CDR1 and CDR2 sequences are LGHDT and YNNKEL (reference sequence). The trim removed 4 bases at V and 0 bases at J, leaving 6 bases unmatched. The CDR3 loop reads CASSRPAGSSYNEQFF. The CDR3 region has the DNA TGTGCCAGCAGCCGGCCAGCGGGAAGCTCCTACAATGAGCAGTTCTTC.

The chain joins TRBV7-9 to TRBJ2-7; D uncertain. Between the trimmed V and J ends, which lost 1 base and 2 bases, there was a span of 9 bases. Germline loops: CDR1 SEHNR, CDR2 FQNEAQ (reference sequence). The CDR3 is made up of 14 amino acids. The CDR3, as DNA: TGTGCCAGCAGCTTAGATGGACCAGCCTACGAGCAGTACTTC. Residues: CASSLDGPAYEQYF. The full variable domain, in which reference TRBV7-9 and TRBJ2-7 provide the parts outside the CDR3, is DTGVSQNPRHKITKRGQNVTFRCDPISEHNRLYWYRQTLGQGPEFLTYFQNEAQLEKSRLLSDRFSAERPKGSFSTLEIQRTEQGDSAMYLCASSLDGPAYEQYFGPGTRLTVT.

The chain joins TRBV13 to TRBJ2-5; D possibly corresponds to TRBD2 (6 bases). Trimming shortened V by 8 bases and J by 1 base, and 14 bases separated the two germline ends. Germline V CDR1 and CDR2: PRHDT, FYEKMQ (reference sequence). The CDR3 has 14 residues. CDR3 in DNA: TGTGCCAGCTGCATCCGGGAGCCCCAAGAGACCCAGTACTTC. Its translation is CASCIREPQETQYF.

V gene TRBV7-6 combines with J gene TRBJ2-7, with no clear D. Trimming cost V 4 bases and J 5 bases, with 18 bases left between them. The germline V gene has CDR1 SGHVS and CDR2 FNYEAQ. The CDR3 runs 15 residues. CDR3 sequence (DNA): TGTGCCAGCAGCTCAAGCCTAACGACGGCCCACGAGCAGTACTTC. Protein product: CASSSSLTTAHEQYF.

This chain links TRBV19 with TRBJ1-3; no clear D gene. Germline-derived CDR1 and CDR2 are LNHDA and SQIVND (reference sequence). The V gene lost 7 bases and the J gene lost 0 bases, with 7 bases spanning the gap. The CDR3 has 13 amino acids. The CDR3: CASKQRSGNTIYF. DNA for the CDR3: TGTGCCAGTAAACAGCGCTCTGGAAACACCATATATTTT.

The CDR3 loop reads CASMLPSGGVPGNTIYF. DNA of the CDR3: TGTGCCAGCATGCTCCCTAGTGGCGGGGTCCCTGGAAACACCATATATTTT. This chain links TRBV13 with TRBJ1-3, with D uncertain. V dropped 7 bases and J dropped 2 bases, with 21 bases sitting between them. CDR1 PRHDT and CDR2 FYEKMQ come from the germline V gene (reference sequence). The CDR3 is 17 residues long.

The rearrangement joins TRBV12-5 to TRBJ1-1, with D hard to call. Germline V CDR1 and CDR2: LGHNT, FRNRAP. CDR3 size: 12 residues. The ends were cut back, 3 bases at V and 6 bases at J, with 8 bases in the middle. The CDR3 here is CASGLPGAEAFF. The CDR3 bases are TGTGCTAGTGGTTTACCCGGAGCTGAAGCTTTCTTT.

The chain employs TRBV2 and TRBJ2-7; 9 bases fit TRBD1. CDR1 is SNHLY and CDR2 is FYNNEI in the germline V gene. V lost 3 bases to trimming and J lost 2 bases; unmatched junction nucleotides: 11. The CDR3 totals 17 residues. The CDR3 here is CASSDGPSGTGTYEQYF. The CDR3, as DNA: TGTGCCAGCAGTGACGGCCCCTCCGGGACAGGGACCTACGAGCAGTACTTC.

The chain links TRBV27 to TRBJ2-2; D is undetermined. The CDR3 extends over 14 amino acids. CDR1 and CDR2 from the germline V gene are MNHEY and SMNVEV (reference sequence). Trimming cost V 5 bases and J 0 bases, with 7 bases left between them. The CDR3 nucleotides read TGTGCCAGCAGTGACGGACCGAACACCGGGGAGCTGTTTTTT. Encoded protein: CASSDGPNTGELFF.

The chain links TRBV6-1 to TRBJ1-5; D remains ambiguous. The CDR3 totals 14 residues. Trimming took 7 bases from V and 0 from J, leaving 10 bases between them. Germline V gene lookup returns CDR1 MNHNS and CDR2 SASEGT. Here the CDR3 DNA reads TGTGCCAGCATTGGCAGTTATAGCAATCAGCCCCAGCATTTT. It specifies CASIGSYSNQPQHF.

This clonotype was detected only once. The V and J genes are TRBV19 and TRBJ1-1; the D is unclear. Trimming took 6 bases from V and 0 from J, leaving 8 bases between them. There are 13 residues in the CDR3. CDR1 and CDR2 (germline): LNHDA, SQIVND (reference sequence). The DNA of the CDR3 is TGTGCCAGTAGCATGGGGATGAACACTGAAGCTTTCTTT. It specifies CASSMGMNTEAFF.

The chain couples TRBV29-1 to TRBJ2-7; D gene unclear. This CDR3 contains 12 residues. V gave up 3 bases and J gave up 7 bases, with 13 bases separating them. Germline CDR1 reads SQVTM; CDR2 reads ANQGSEA. The CDR3 DNA is TGCAGCGTTGAGCCCCGGGTGGGGGAGCAGTACTTC. It specifies CSVEPRVGEQYF.